These 2 T cell receptor beta chains originate from one sample sequenced in a study of quantifying T cell responses using KT2 cells. Across the study: cDNA was made from DNase-treated RNA using alpha and beta constant primers.

An oligo carrying a UMI was ligated to the cDNA 3' end. An equimolar mix of RC1.1 and RC1.2 primed the beta chain across TRBC1 and TRBC2. TCRdb passed the UMI-ligation and nested PCR reads through MiXCR, listing each CDR3 protein once. Among 30,000 or so distinct CDR3 sequences listed, 7.3% were seen once. The sample was PBMCs spiked with cells of the T cell clone KT2. The receptor set was obtained from a human donor.

There are a few counts of this clonotype. The J gene is TRBJ2-3, the V gene TRBV11-3; 9 nucleotides align to TRBD1. The CDR3 is made up of 16 amino acids. Germline V gene lookup returns CDR1 SGHNT and CDR2 YENEEA. V trimming: 5 bases; J trimming: 8 bases; junction bases outside the gene matches: 14. CDR3 in amino acids: CASSTPTGGIGGTQYF. Here the CDR3 DNA reads TGTGCCAGCAGCACCCCGACAGGGGGGATAGGGGGTACGCAGTATTTT.

This clonotype came up many times. The rearrangement joins TRBV4-2 to TRBJ2-7, with 7 nucleotides matching TRBD2. V was pared by 0 bases and J by 4 bases, with 9 bases of the junction left unmatched. The CDR3 covers 16 residues. The germline V gene encodes CDR1 LGHNA and CDR2 YNFKEQ. The CDR3 reads CASSQELASGSYEQYF. The DNA of the CDR3 is TGTGCCAGCAGCCAAGAGCTGGCTAGCGGTTCATACGAGCAGTACTTC.